The rows below give T cell receptor beta chains drawn from one sample of a study of PD-1 blockade in classical Hodgkin lymphoma. The method was immunoSEQ multiplex PCR; TCRdb's version includes in-frame clones alone and lacks a portion of them. The sample gives some 70,000 clones, over 90% of which show up once; roughly 2.5% is in the top ten. The sample taken for sequencing was peripheral blood mononuclear cells (PBMCs). The receptors stem from a human donor with classical Hodgkin lymphoma. Both conserved end residues are part of each CDR3. The D gene is left open where the match is weak. Expanded clones get a size class; other rows say once, few or many, or leave the size out.

V,J,D,size,DNA,CDR3
TRBV5-6,TRBJ2-2,.,.,TGTGCCAGCAGCTATCGTGAAGGCCCCGGGGAGCTGTTTTTT,CASSYREGPGELFF
TRBV5-6,TRBJ2-5,.,.,TGTGCCAGCAGCGCTGGGGGGGCCAGGTGGGAGACCCAGTACTTC,CASSAGGARWETQYF
TRBV7-3,TRBJ2-3,.,.,TGTGCCAGCAGCTTATTGGACAGTAGTACAGATACGCAGTATTTT,CASSLLDSSTDTQYF
TRBV5-6,TRBJ1-2,.,.,TGTGCCAGCAGGCTAGCGGGACCTATGAGCGGCTACACCTTC,CASRLAGPMSGYTF
TRBV7-9,TRBJ2-2,.,.,TGTGCCAGCAGCCGAACCGTCGAGCTGTTTTTT,CASSRTVELFF
TRBV5-1,TRBJ2-3,.,.,TGCGCCAGCAGCGCCCGGGACAGCACAGATACGCAGTATTTT,CASSARDSTDTQYF
TRBV28,TRBJ2-3,TRBD2,.,TGTGCCACCGTTAAATCCCCATTCCTCCCCTCTAGCGGGAGGAGGATGGCAGATACGCAGTATTTT,CATVKSPFLPSSGRRMADTQYF
TRBV11-2,TRBJ1-2,TRBD1,.,TGTGCCAGCAGCCCTACACAGGGGTCTCACTATGGCTACACCTTC,CASSPTQGSHYGYTF
TRBV11-2,TRBJ2-7,.,.,TGTGCCAGCAGCACGGGACGGAACTCCTACGAGCAGTACTTC,CASSTGRNSYEQYF
TRBV28,TRBJ1-2,.,.,TGTGCCAGCAGTTTCAGGGACGGCTATGGCTACACCTTC,CASSFRDGYGYTF
TRBV6-5,TRBJ1-5,TRBD1,.,TGTGCCAGCATTCCGGGACAGAGCAATCAGCCCCAGCATTTT,CASIPGQSNQPQHF
TRBV7-9,TRBJ2-3,.,.,TGTGCCAGTAGAGTAAGAGATACGCAGTATTTT,CASRVRDTQYF
TRBV28,TRBJ2-7,.,.,TGTGCCAGCAGCTCCCCCACGGATTACGAGCAGTACTTC,CASSSPTDYEQYF
TRBV2,TRBJ1-6,TRBD1,.,TGTGCCAGTGGCTATGGACAGGCACCCCTCCACTTT,CASGYGQAPLHF
TRBV7-9,TRBJ1-2,.,.,TGTGCCAGCAGCGAACTAACGGTCTATGGCTACACCTTC,CASSELTVYGYTF
TRBV6-5,TRBJ1-1,TRBD1,.,TGTGCCAGCAGTCAAGGACAGGGGGCGAAACCTTCCTTT,CASSQGQGAKPSF
TRBV11-3,TRBJ2-2,.,few,TGTGCCAGCAGCTTAAGCAACACCGGGGAGCTGTTTTTT,CASSLSNTGELFF
TRBV12-5,TRBJ2-2,.,.,TGTGCTAGTGGTTTGAGTGGGACCGGGGAGCTGTTTTTT,CASGLSGTGELFF
TRBV14,TRBJ2-3,TRBD2,.,TGTGCCAGCAGCCAAGATCCCTATTCGAGCCGTAGACTAGCATGCACAGATACGCAGTATTTT,CASSQDPYSSRRLACTDTQYF
TRBV30,TRBJ2-7,TRBD2,.,TGTGCCTGGAGTGTAAGCGGGAATGCCTACGAGCAGTACTTC,CAWSVSGNAYEQYF
TRBV6-4,TRBJ1-2,.,.,TGTGCCAGCGGGGTTACTGGAGCTAACTATGGCTACACCTTC,CASGVTGANYGYTF
TRBV19,TRBJ2-1,.,.,TGTGCCAGTAAGAGAACGGGGGCGGACTACAATGAGCAGTTCTTC,CASKRTGADYNEQFF
TRBV2,TRBJ1-2,TRBD1,.,TGTGCCAGCAGTGAAACCGGACAGGGGGACTATGGCTACACCTTC,CASSETGQGDYGYTF
TRBV7-9,TRBJ1-4,.,few,TGTGCCAGCTTGGTAGGGGGAAAACTGTTTTTT,CASLVGGKLFF
TRBV19,TRBJ1-5,TRBD1,.,TGTGCCAGTAGTCCTCGGACAGGGGGCCTCAATCAGCCCCAGCATTTT,CASSPRTGGLNQPQHF
TRBV19,TRBJ2-2,TRBD2,.,TGTGCCAGTAGCCACCGCGGGGGCACCGGGGAGCTGTTTTTT,CASSHRGGTGELFF
TRBV15,TRBJ1-5,.,.,TGTGCCACCAGCACCGACGGGGGAAATCAGCCCCAGCATTTT,CATSTDGGNQPQHF
TRBV6-1,TRBJ1-5,.,.,TGTGCCAGCAGTGAATTCCCCGGTCAGCCCCAGCATTTT,CASSEFPGQPQHF
TRBV7-9,TRBJ1-1,.,few,TGTGCCAGCAGCTTAAGTCGTAGGGACACTGAAGCTTTCTTT,CASSLSRRDTEAFF
TRBV19,TRBJ2-7,TRBD2,.,TGTGCCAGTAGTATTCACGGGACTAAGACCTCCTACGAGCAGTACTTC,CASSIHGTKTSYEQYF
TRBV6-1,TRBJ1-1,TRBD1,.,TGTGCCAGCAGAGAGGGACAGGGTAACACTGAAGCTTTCTTT,CASREGQGNTEAFF
TRBV27,TRBJ1-2,TRBD1,.,TGTGCCAGCAGTTCCCTGCGGGGGACAGTTAGGTCCGGCTATGGCTACACCTTC,CASSSLRGTVRSGYGYTF
TRBV5-4,TRBJ2-4,.,.,TGTGCCAGCGCCCCCACTTTACAGGCTCCCAAAAACATTCAGTACTTC,CASAPTLQAPKNIQYF
TRBV7-9,TRBJ2-6,.,.,TGTGCCAGCAGCTTAGGCTCCAGTTCCCTCTCTGGGGCCAACGTCCTGACTTTC,CASSLGSSSLSGANVLTF
TRBV7-9,TRBJ1-1,.,.,TGTGCCAGCAGCCTAGGTGGACAAAAAACTGAAGCTTTCTTT,CASSLGGQKTEAFF
TRBV2,TRBJ1-6,.,.,TGTGCCAGCAGAGGGACGACAGGTTATAATTCACCCCTCCACTTT,CASRGTTGYNSPLHF
TRBV11-2,TRBJ2-1,TRBD2,.,TGTGCCAGCAGCCTATTGGAGAGGCGGGAGAGCAATGAGCAGTTCTTC,CASSLLERRESNEQFF
TRBV9,TRBJ2-3,.,.,TGTGCCAGCAGCGTAGAAGATACGCAGTATTTT,CASSVEDTQYF
TRBV18,TRBJ1-4,.,.,TGTGCCAGCTCACCATCAGGGGTTGGCGAAAAACTGTTTTTT,CASSPSGVGEKLFF
TRBV19,TRBJ1-5,.,.,TGTGCCAGTAGATGGGGTGCGGATAGCAATCAGCCCCAGCATTTT,CASRWGADSNQPQHF
TRBV9,TRBJ1-2,.,once,TGTGCCAGCAGCGTAGCAAGGGCAGGGGCGTGGAATGGCTACACCTTC,CASSVARAGAWNGYTF
TRBV4-2,TRBJ2-7,TRBD2,.,TGTGCCAGCAGCCTAAGCAGACTAGCGGGGGGGAGGGAGCAGTACTTC,CASSLSRLAGGREQYF
TRBV19,TRBJ2-7,TRBD1,.,TGTGCCAGTAGTTTGAGGGGACAGGGGCGCAACGAGCAGTACTTC,CASSLRGQGRNEQYF
TRBV6-1,TRBJ1-1,.,.,TGTGCCAGCAGTGAAGGACGGACGGCTGAAGCTTTCTTT,CASSEGRTAEAFF
TRBV7-9,TRBJ2-7,TRBD2,.,TGTGCCAGCAGACTAGCGGGGACCTACGAGCAGTACTTC,CASRLAGTYEQYF
TRBV28,TRBJ2-1,TRBD1,.,TGTGCCAGCAGACAACAGGGGAACTCCTACAATGAGCAGTTCTTC,CASRQQGNSYNEQFF
TRBV11-2,TRBJ2-6,.,.,TGTGCCAGCAGCTTACAGGGAGCTGGGGCCAACGTCCTGACTTTC,CASSLQGAGANVLTF
TRBV20-1,TRBJ1-3,.,.,TGCAGTGCTTTTGCTGGAAACACCATATATTTT,CSAFAGNTIYF
TRBV2,TRBJ2-3,TRBD2,.,TGTGCCAGCAGGCCGGGACTACCCACAGATACGCAGTATTTT,CASRPGLPTDTQYF
TRBV19,TRBJ2-3,TRBD1,.,TGTGCCAGCGGGACAGGGGCCACAGATACGCAGTATTTT,CASGTGATDTQYF
TRBV2,TRBJ1-5,TRBD1,.,TGTGCCAGCCGAGAACAGGGGAATCAGCCCCAGCATTTT,CASREQGNQPQHF
TRBV5-1,TRBJ2-2,.,.,TGCGCCAGCAGCTTTTTTAGGGGGAATACCGGGGAGCTGTTTTTT,CASSFFRGNTGELFF
TRBV4-3,TRBJ2-1,.,.,TGCGCCAGCAGCCAAGATAGCGGAGCGATCTACAATGAGCAGTTCTTC,CASSQDSGAIYNEQFF